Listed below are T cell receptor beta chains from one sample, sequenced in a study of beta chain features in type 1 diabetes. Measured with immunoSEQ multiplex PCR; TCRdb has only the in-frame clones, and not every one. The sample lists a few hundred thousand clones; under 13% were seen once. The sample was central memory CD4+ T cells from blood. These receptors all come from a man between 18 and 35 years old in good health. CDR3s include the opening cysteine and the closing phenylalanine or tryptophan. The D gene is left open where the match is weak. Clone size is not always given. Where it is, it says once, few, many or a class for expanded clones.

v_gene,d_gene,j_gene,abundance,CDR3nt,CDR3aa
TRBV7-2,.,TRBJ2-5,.,TGTGCCAGCAGAGGGACAATGGTCGCGACCCAGTACTTC,CASRGTMVATQYF
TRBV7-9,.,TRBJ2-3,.,TGTGCCAGCGGGACTTGGGGTACAGATACGCAGTATTTT,CASGTWGTDTQYF
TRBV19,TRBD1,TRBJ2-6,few,TGTGCCAGTAGTATGGACAGGGATGTCTTCCAGGCCAACGTCCTGACTTTC,CASSMDRDVFQANVLTF
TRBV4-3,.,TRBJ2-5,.,TGCGCCAGCAGCCAAGATCCCCCAGAAACAGGGAAAGAGACCCAGTACTTC,CASSQDPPETGKETQYF
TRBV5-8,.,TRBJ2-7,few,TGTGCCAGCAGCTTGGGCCTTTCTAACGAGCAGTACTTC,CASSLGLSNEQYF
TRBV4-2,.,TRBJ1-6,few,TGTGCCAGCAGCCAAGATATGGCAGCCAATTCACCCCTCCACTTT,CASSQDMAANSPLHF
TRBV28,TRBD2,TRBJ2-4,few,TGTGCCAGCAGTCTTATAACTAGCGGGAGAACCAAAAACATTCAGTACTTC,CASSLITSGRTKNIQYF
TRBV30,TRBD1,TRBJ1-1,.,TGTGCCTGGGGGACAGGGAGAACTGAAGCTTTCTTT,CAWGTGRTEAFF
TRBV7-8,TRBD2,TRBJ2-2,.,TGTGCCAGCACTAGCGGGAGGGCCTACACCGGGGAGCTGTTTTTT,CASTSGRAYTGELFF
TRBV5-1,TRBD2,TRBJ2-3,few,TGCGCCAGCAGCTGGACGACTAGCGGAAAAGATACGCAGTATTTT,CASSWTTSGKDTQYF
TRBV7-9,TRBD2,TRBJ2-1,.,TGTGCCAGCAGCTTGACTAGCCGATTTGCCTACAATGAGCAGTTCTTC,CASSLTSRFAYNEQFF
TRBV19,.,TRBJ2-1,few,TGTGCCAGTAGCGCATACAATGAGCAGTTCTTC,CASSAYNEQFF
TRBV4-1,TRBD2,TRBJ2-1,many,TGCGCCAGCAGCGAGACTAGCGGTCACGCCTACAATGAGCAGTTCTTC,CASSETSGHAYNEQFF
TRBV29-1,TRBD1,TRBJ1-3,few,TGCAGCGTCCGGACAGGGGGTCTTGGAAACACCATATATTTT,CSVRTGGLGNTIYF
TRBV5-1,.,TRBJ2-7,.,TGCGCCAGCAGTTATACAGGTCACGACTTGGGCGAGCAGTACTTC,CASSYTGHDLGEQYF
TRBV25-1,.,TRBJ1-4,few,TGTGCCAGCAGTCACTCGGGACGGCGTAATGAAAAACTGTTTTTT,CASSHSGRRNEKLFF
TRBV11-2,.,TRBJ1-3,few,TGTGCCAGCACCGTATTGACAGGACGTGGAAACACCATATATTTT,CASTVLTGRGNTIYF
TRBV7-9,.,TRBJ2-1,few,TGTGCCAGCAGCTTAAATTGGGAACAGGGAAACAATGAGCAGTTCTTC,CASSLNWEQGNNEQFF
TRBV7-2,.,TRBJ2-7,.,TGTGCCAGCAGCTTCATAGGTTTTGCGTACGAGCAGTACTTC,CASSFIGFAYEQYF
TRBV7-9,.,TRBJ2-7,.,TGTGCCAGCAGCTCGATACAGGGTCCCTACGAGCAGTACTTC,CASSSIQGPYEQYF
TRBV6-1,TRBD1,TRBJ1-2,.,TGTGCCAGCACTGAGGACAGGGCGAGGGGCTACACCTTC,CASTEDRARGYTF
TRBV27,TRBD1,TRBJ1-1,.,TGTGCCAGCGTCAGGGACAGTGGGAACACTGAAGCTTTCTTT,CASVRDSGNTEAFF
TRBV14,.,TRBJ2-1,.,TGTGCCAGCAGCCCACGGGGCCAGATTCGCTACAATGAGCAGTTCTTC,CASSPRGQIRYNEQFF
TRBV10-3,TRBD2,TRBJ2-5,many,TGTGCCATCAGTGAGTCGGGTTCCGGCGGGAGTCTGAAGACCCAGTACTTC,CAISESGSGGSLKTQYF
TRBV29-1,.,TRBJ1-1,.,TGCAGCGTTGATGTGACAGGGAACACTGAAGCTTTCTTT,CSVDVTGNTEAFF
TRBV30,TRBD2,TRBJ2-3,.,TGTGCCTGGAGTCCTTGCGGGAGTTCGTATACGCAGTATTTT,CAWSPCGSSYTQYF
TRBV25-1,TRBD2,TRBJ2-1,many,TGTGCCAGCCGCCGTTCGGGACTAGAGGGAAATGAGCAGTTCTTC,CASRRSGLEGNEQFF
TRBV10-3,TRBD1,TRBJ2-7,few,TGTGCCATCAGTCCAGGGACAGGGGAGCCCTACGAGCAGTACTTC,CAISPGTGEPYEQYF
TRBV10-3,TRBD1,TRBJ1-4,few,TGTGCCATCTCGCCCGGACAGGGGGTTTTAGCTAATGAAAAACTGTTTTTT,CAISPGQGVLANEKLFF
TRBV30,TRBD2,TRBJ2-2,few,TGTGCCTGGAGTGCAGCGGGGGTCACCGGGGAGCTGTTTTTT,CAWSAAGVTGELFF
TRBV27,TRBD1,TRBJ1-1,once,TGTGCCAGCAGTTCCCCCTTGGGACAGCCGAACACTGAAGCTTTCTTT,CASSSPLGQPNTEAFF
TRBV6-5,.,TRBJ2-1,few,TGTGCCAGCAGTTACTCTCTAGAAGATGAGCAGTTCTTC,CASSYSLEDEQFF
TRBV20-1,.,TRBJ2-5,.,TGCAGTGCTAGATTAGGAGAGACCCAGTACTTC,CSARLGETQYF
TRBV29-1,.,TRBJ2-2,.,TGCAGCGACCGGCCGTGGGGAGCGAACACCGGGGAGCTGTTTTTT,CSDRPWGANTGELFF
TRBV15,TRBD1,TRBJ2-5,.,TGTGCCACCAGCAGAGATCGGGGACAGGGACGTGAGACCCAGTACTTC,CATSRDRGQGRETQYF
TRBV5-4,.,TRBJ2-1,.,TGTGCCAGCAGCCGTACCTCTTGGGGGATCAATGAGCAGTTCTTC,CASSRTSWGINEQFF
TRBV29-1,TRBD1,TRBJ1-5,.,TGCAGCGTGCTCGAGGACAGGGGGAGCAATCAGCCCCAGCATTTT,CSVLEDRGSNQPQHF
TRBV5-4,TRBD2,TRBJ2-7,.,TGTGCCAGCAGCCCCGGGACTAGCGGCTACGAGCAGTACTTC,CASSPGTSGYEQYF
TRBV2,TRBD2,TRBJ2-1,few,TGTGCCAGCAGTGTTAGCGGGAGCAACAGTGAGCAGTTCTTC,CASSVSGSNSEQFF
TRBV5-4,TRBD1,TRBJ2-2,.,TGTGCCAGCAGCCGGACAGGGGCGGGCGGGGAGCTGTTTTTT,CASSRTGAGGELFF
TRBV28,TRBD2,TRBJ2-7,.,TGTGCCAGCAGACTAGCGGGAGGGCCTGAAACGGTTCTCGAGCAGTACTTC,CASRLAGGPETVLEQYF
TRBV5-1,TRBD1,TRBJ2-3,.,TGCGCCAGCAGCTCACAGGGGGGATCGGATACGCAGTATTTT,CASSSQGGSDTQYF
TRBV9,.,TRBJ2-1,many,TGTGCCAGCAGCGTAAACAGGAACAATGAGCAGTTCTTC,CASSVNRNNEQFF
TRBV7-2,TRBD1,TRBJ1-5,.,TGTGCCAGCAGCTCGGGCCGACAGGGTCCCAATCAGCCCCAGCATTTT,CASSSGRQGPNQPQHF
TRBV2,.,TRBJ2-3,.,TGTGCCAGCAGTGAACGTGGGAATACGCAGTATTTT,CASSERGNTQYF
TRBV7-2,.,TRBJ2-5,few,TGTGCCAGCCGTCTATCGGGGCAAGAGACCCAGTACTTC,CASRLSGQETQYF
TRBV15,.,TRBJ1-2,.,TGTGCCACCAGCAGAGATGGACGGCGAGGTGGCTACACCTTC,CATSRDGRRGGYTF
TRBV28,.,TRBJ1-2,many,TGTGCCAGCAGGATGCGGAGGGCCTATAACTATGGCTACACCTTC,CASRMRRAYNYGYTF
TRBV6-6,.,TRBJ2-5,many,TGTGCCAGCGGGGAAGAGACCCAGTACTTC,CASGEETQYF
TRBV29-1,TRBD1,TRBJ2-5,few,TGCAGCGGGGACAGGGGGGTTGGAGAGACCCAGTACTTC,CSGDRGVGETQYF
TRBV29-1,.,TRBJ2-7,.,TGCAGCGCCGGGGGCGACGAGCAGTACTTC,CSAGGDEQYF
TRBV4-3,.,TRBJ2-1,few,TGCGCCAGCAGCCGACAGATGAACAATGAGCAGTTCTTC,CASSRQMNNEQFF
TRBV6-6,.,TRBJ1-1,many,TGTGCCAGCACCTCCTTCAGGAACACTGAAGCTTTCTTT,CASTSFRNTEAFF
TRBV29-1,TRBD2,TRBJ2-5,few,TGCAGCGGGCGATTAGCGGGAGGGCCGACAGGGACCCAGTACTTC,CSGRLAGGPTGTQYF
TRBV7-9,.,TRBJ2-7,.,TGTGCCAGCAGCTTAGGTGCCTACGAGCAGTACTTC,CASSLGAYEQYF